This T cell receptor beta chain was sequenced in a study of cytomegalovirus exposure and HLA in healthy donors. PCR amplification relied on 60 Vbeta primers (plus 13 Jbeta primers). The method was immunoSEQ multiplex PCR; TCRdb's version includes in-frame clones alone and lacks a portion of them. The data show 150,000 to 200,000 clones, more than 75% seen once. Germline V lookup: CDR1 LNHNV, CDR2 YYDKDF (reference sequence). The CDR3 is 15 amino acids. J gave up 4 bases and V 6 bases, and 9 bases lay outside the gene matches. Material for sequencing was PBMCs. This rearrangement joins TRBV15 to TRBJ2-3; 8 bases agree with TRBD2. This TCR was recovered from a woman aged 40 to 50 in good health and CMV-seronegative. The CDR3 is CATSGSGRGADTQYF. CDR3 nucleotide sequence: TGTGCCACCAGTGGGTCCGGGAGGGGTGCAGATACGCAGTATTTT.